One sample yielded the 10 T cell receptor beta chains listed below, sequenced in a study of healthy donors' naive CD4 and CD8 T cells. Starting from approximately 500 ng of total RNA, TCR libraries were made with linear amplification. TCRdb processed the reads anew with MiXCR; each CDR3 protein has one entry. The sample lists 150,000 to 200,000 distinct CDR3 sequences; 65% to 80% were seen once. The sample consisted of naive CD4+ and CD8+ T cells sorted from blood, pooled from several donors. These receptors were collected from a pool of human donors in good health; the sample pools cells from several healthy donors.

This clonotype was counted a single time. J is TRBJ2-5 and V is TRBV15; D is tentatively TRBD1 or TRBD2 (5 bases each). V lost 3 bases to trimming and J lost 7 bases, with 12 bases between them. CDR3 length equals 13 residues. Germline V gene data show CDR1 as LNHNV and CDR2 as YYDKDF (reference sequence). Written as DNA, the CDR3 is TGTGCCACCAGCAGGGACTTCGGGGCGACCCAGTACTTC. Its protein is CATSRDFGATQYF.

V is TRBV11-1 and J is TRBJ2-5; D is unclear. The CDR3 is 15 residues long. V lost 4 bases, J lost 2 bases, and 14 bases lay in between. CDR1 and CDR2 from the germline V gene are SGHAT and FQDESV (reference sequence). The CDR3 reads CASSSLDMAQETQYF. Here the CDR3 DNA reads TGTGCCAGCAGCTCCCTCGATATGGCACAAGAGACCCAGTACTTC.

The chain joins TRBV10-3 to TRBJ1-1; D remains unclear. This CDR3 has 14 amino acids. The V end was cut by 3 bases, the J end by 4 bases, with 12 bases between. Germline CDR1 reads ENHRY; CDR2 reads SYGVKD. The chain's CDR3 is CAISEWLGITEAFF. In DNA, the CDR3 is TGTGCCATCAGTGAATGGTTAGGGATCACTGAAGCTTTCTTT.

The rearrangement uses TRBV5-1 and TRBJ1-3, with D uncertain. V lost 6 bases to trimming and J lost 0 bases, with 16 bases between them. This CDR3 comprises 16 residues. The germline V gene has CDR1 SGHRS and CDR2 YFSETQ. The CDR3 DNA is TGCGCCAGCACCTGGTCGGGGATTGACTCTGGAAACACCATATATTTT. Translation gives CASTWSGIDSGNTIYF. Filled out from reference TRBV5-1 and TRBJ1-3, the complete variable domain reads KAGVTQTPRYLIKTRGQQVTLSCSPISGHRSVSWYQQTPGQGLQFLFEYFSETQRNKGNFPGRFSGRQFSNSRSEMNVSTLELGDSALYLCASTWSGIDSGNTIYFGEGSWLTVV.

V and J are TRBV29-1 and TRBJ2-7; D assignment may be TRBD1 or TRBD2 (5 bases each). V shed 6 bases and J shed 2 bases, with 14 bases lying between them. Germline V CDR1 and CDR2: SQVTM, ANQGSEA. CDR3 length: 13 amino acids. The CDR3 region is CSVAGTVTYEQYF. Here the CDR3 DNA reads TGCAGCGTAGCCGGGACGGTCACCTACGAGCAGTACTTC.

V gene TRBV6-5 combines with J gene TRBJ2-2; D is possibly TRBD1 or TRBD2 (6 bases each). CDR1 and CDR2 from the germline V gene are MNHEY and SVGAGI. CDR3 length equals 16 residues. Trimming shortened V by 0 bases and J by 4 bases, and 12 bases separated the two germline ends. In DNA, the CDR3 is TGTGCCAGCAGTTACTCTCGGGGGCCGGGCACCGGGGAGCTGTTTTTT. Protein product: CASSYSRGPGTGELFF.

CDR3 in amino acids: CASSLAGWDGNQPQHF. As DNA, the CDR3 is TGTGCCAGCAGCTTAGCGGGCTGGGACGGCAATCAGCCCCAGCATTTT. The genes are TRBV27 and TRBJ1-5; weak D call: TRBD1 (5 bases). Trimming stripped 6 bases from V and 2 bases from J, with 17 bases between. This CDR3 spans 16 amino acids. Germline loops: CDR1 MNHEY, CDR2 SMNVEV (reference sequence).

The V and J genes are TRBV15 and TRBJ2-7, with D tentatively TRBD2 (7 bases). V dropped 0 bases and J dropped 3 bases, with 18 bases sitting between them. The CDR3 is 17 residues long. Germline CDR1 and CDR2: LNHNV and YYDKDF (reference sequence). CDR3 loop: CATSRESRAGAIYEQYF. DNA for the CDR3: TGTGCCACCAGCAGAGAGAGTAGGGCGGGGGCGATCTACGAGCAGTACTTC.

This clonotype came up once. The V gene is TRBV5-6, the J gene TRBJ2-1; the D gene could be TRBD1 or TRBD2 (5 bases each). Per the germline V gene, CDR1 is SGHDT and CDR2 is YYEEEE. The V gene lost 4 bases and the J gene lost 8 bases, with 13 bases spanning the gap. This CDR3 is 13 amino acids long. The CDR3 protein is CASSVGRGDEQFF. For the CDR3, the DNA is TGTGCCAGCAGCGTCGGACGGGGCGATGAGCAGTTCTTC.

The V gene is TRBV6-1, the J gene TRBJ1-5, with D unresolved. CDR1 MNHNS and CDR2 SASEGT come from the germline V gene. V was cut by 3 bases and J by 9 bases, with 12 bases left in between. This CDR3 contains 13 residues. Here the CDR3 DNA reads TGTGCCAGCAGTGAGTCCTTAGGAACGCCCCAGCATTTT. It yields the protein CASSESLGTPQHF.